This TCR beta chain was obtained from a study of blood T cell repertoires in COVID-19 (dated by TCRdb to the early 2020s). About the investigation overall: The collaborator samples originated in the United States, Italy and Spain and spanned the acute and convalescent phases of COVID-19. The material from the prospective study consisted of cDNA or gDNA derived from T cells, B-cell-depleted T cells, or PBMCs. The repertoires were released in a freely available public database intended as a resource for research on the immune response to SARS-CoV-2. The sample metadata nearly always contained a de-identified subject ID, COVID-19 status, age in years and sex. Samples came from the ongoing ImmuneRACE study (first 160 participants) plus 1,254 subjects from 6 global collaborators. Where available, HLA class I and class II types were obtained from metadata supplied by the sample provider rather than from assay-based typing. Deeply sampled blood TCRbeta repertoires from subjects exposed to, actively infected with, or recovered from COVID-19 were included in the dataset.

Concerning this clone: Its antigen target is currently unknown. One base away there is no much larger clone; base qualities are not given.

The immunoSEQ Assay, a bias-controlled multiplex PCR, was used to amplify TCRbeta CDR3 regions from genomic DNA. The paper's processing steps were these. Within the assay, amplification of reference gene primers was used to estimate how many nucleated cells each sample contained. To quantify the absolute abundance of each unique TCRbeta CDR3 rearrangement, sequence reads were collapsed and filtered. For each sample, productive Simpson clonality was calculated as the square root of Simpson's diversity index across productive rearrangements. TCRdb's version of the immuneACCESS table is confined to in-frame rearrangements and falls short of the full clone set. An unresolved V gene accounts for under half of the shortfall where checked; the remainder is of unknown origin. That table supplies the V and J calls and clone size; D and trimming were determined from the DNA. This sample gives 28,000 or so clones in total; 75% to 90% of them show up just once. Approximately 7.6% of the sample is held by the ten biggest clonotypes.

Whole blood was collected in K2EDTA tubes by collaborating institutions according to the institutions' own protocols. Collaborator samples were shipped for TCRbeta analysis as frozen whole blood, isolated PBMCs, or DNA extracted from either sample type. Trimming accounts for 6 bases at V and 3 bases at J, while the number of junction bases matched to no gene is 3. The CDR3 runs 14 amino acids, cysteine and phenylalanine included. CDR3 DNA only is kept here, 42 bases in frame from base 1. From the germline V gene, CDR1 is WSHSY and CDR2 is SAAADI. Study-wide findings and limitations: How much clinical and demographic metadata was included differed by source and by participant, and the metadata was provided uncurated.

Recombination linked TRBV10-2 to TRBJ2-1; TRBD2 agrees with 9 junctional bases. Sequencing was carried out using peripheral blood. This receptor was obtained from a human donor in a cohort sampled during active COVID-19. This receptor has the CDR3 CASSPAGGYNEQFF. The nucleotide sequence is TGCGCCAGCAGCCCAGCGGGGGGCTACAATGAGCAGTTCTTC.